The 3 T cell receptor beta chains presented below share a single source sample, sequenced in a study of cytomegalovirus exposure and HLA in healthy donors. 60 Vbeta and 13 Jbeta primers were used in PCR. Sequenced by immunoSEQ multiplex PCR; TCRdb stores in-frame clones only, minus some. The sample includes over 80,000 clones, about 81% of them seen just once. Sequenced: PBMCs. The receptors originated from a man aged 35-49 years in good health and CMV-seropositive.

V is TRBV21-1 and J is TRBJ2-7; the table gives TRBD2 as D, unverified against the DNA. TRBV21-1 is labeled a pseudogene. This CDR3 is 14 amino acids long. Here the CDR3 reads CASNGTSATYEQYF. In DNA form, the CDR3 reads TGTGCCAGCAACGGGACTAGCGCAACCTACGAGCAGTACTTC.

V is TRBV11-3 and J is TRBJ2-7; the match to TRBD1 covers 10 bases. V lost 10 bases, J lost 4 bases, and 13 bases stayed unmatched. Germline values: CDR1 SGHNT, CDR2 YENEEA. This CDR3 region has 15 residues. CDR3 loop: CAIPSPGQGFYEQYF. CDR3 DNA sequence: TGTGCCATTCCATCTCCGGGACAGGGGTTTTACGAGCAGTACTTC.

This CDR3 is CASSPTGLANTGELFF. Written as DNA, the CDR3 is TGTGCCAGCAGCCCCACAGGCCTCGCGAACACCGGGGAGCTGTTTTTT. V and J are TRBV7-9 and TRBJ2-2, with D perhaps matching TRBD1 (5 bases). Between the trimmed V and J ends, which lost 5 bases and 0 bases, there was a span of 13 bases. The CDR3 contains 16 residues. The germline V gene encodes CDR1 SEHNR and CDR2 FQNEAQ (reference sequence).